Listed here is a single TCR beta chain. This clonotype was detected a few times. The clone's antigen remains unknown. There are no base qualities to consult, and no much larger clone falls within one base. V is cut by 3 bases and J by 3 bases, and the space between the germline ends is 8 bases. Via the germline V gene, CDR1 is SGHTA and CDR2 FQGNSA. From its cysteine to its phenylalanine, the CDR3 spans 13 amino acids. CDR3 DNA is the only sequence kept; it has 39 bases, read in frame from the first base. This entry is derived from a study of early T cells in non-severe SARS-CoV-2 infection (dated by TCRdb to 2020 to 2023). For the study in its entirety: Bulk RNA from unsorted whole blood was used for TCR sequencing, so alpha and beta chains could not be paired.

Results and caveats for the whole study, not just this receptor: VDJdb matching was skewed toward anti-spike CD8 responses and likely underestimated virus-specific expansions, missing private and CD4 specificities.

The study was a case-control design nested within a healthcare worker cohort in London, UK, with weekly nasopharyngeal swab PCR tests and blood sampling. Healthcare workers were recruited during the week of the UK lockdown, between 23 and 31 March 2020, and followed weekly for up to roughly 15 weeks. Libraries were constructed by 5' RACE. The run used a NextSeq 500. Unique molecular identifiers were attached to individual cDNA molecules in the TCR library protocol so that sequencing error and PCR bias could be corrected. Both TCR alpha and beta chains were sequenced, and tight co-correlation was observed between alpha and beta sequence abundances in each sample. Per the original workflow: V gene, J gene and CDR3 annotation of TCR sequences was performed with Decombinator V4. TCRs were defined as expanded if a significant change between any two time points was detected under a Poisson model with p below 0.0001. TCR abundances were normalised to the total number of TCRs sequenced per sample and expressed as counts per million. MAIT TCRs were defined by TRAV1-2 paired with TRAJ12, TRAJ20 or TRAJ33, and iNKT TCRs by TRAV10 paired with TRAJ18. VDJdb, accessed 1 November 2021, was searched for CMV, EBV and SARS-CoV-2 annotated TCRs, with TCRs annotated for multiple antigens excluded. TCRdb reprocessing: public reads trimmed at Q25 with fastp, clones called with MiXCR, in-frame beta chains kept. Entries that share a CDR3 protein sequence are merged under the most common genes and DNA. These V and J calls derive from TCRdb rather than the authors' analysis. The table for this sample lists about 83,000 distinct CDR3 sequences; 9% to 15% of them were counted only once. The top ten clones comprise under 8% of the sample.

Sequenced input: whole blood. This sequence originates from an adult who was a healthcare worker with PCR-confirmed SARS-CoV-2 infection or an uninfected control (not recorded which). The chain is made from TRBV7-2 and TRBJ1-2; a tentative D call is TRBD1 (5 bases match). The encoded CDR3 is CASSFGGYYGYTF. The DNA sequence reads TGTGCCAGCAGCTTTGGGGGATACTATGGCTACACCTTC.